The 8 T cell receptor beta chains listed next were all sequenced from one sample in a study of T cell changes during pregnancy in multiple sclerosis. Data came from immunoSEQ multiplex PCR; TCRdb stores just in-frame clones and leaves some out. The repertoire holds about 40,000 clones, with 91% as singletons. The sample consisted of CD4+ T cells from peripheral blood mononuclear cells, taken in the third trimester of pregnancy. Receptors originate from a female donor in good health, enrolled as a control in a pregnancy study.

V and J are TRBV5-4 and TRBJ2-1; 7 nucleotides align to TRBD2. Germline V gives CDR1 SGHNT, CDR2 YYREEE (reference sequence). CDR3 size: 17 residues. V was clipped by 5 bases and J by 0 bases; unmatched bases: 11. As DNA, the CDR3 is TGTGCCAGCAGTCCCCCTCTAGCGGCCTCCTCCTACAATGAGCAGTTCTTC. Translated: CASSPPLAASSYNEQFF.

The chain carries TRBV5-1 and TRBJ1-5, with D perhaps TRBD1 (5 bases). This CDR3 is built from 15 residues. Trimming stripped 2 bases from V and 4 bases from J, with 13 bases between. Looked up from germline, CDR1 is SGHRS and CDR2 is YFSETQ. CDR3 bases: TGCGCCAGCAGCTTAGGGGCGGGGGGGAATCAGCCCCAGCATTTT. Encoded protein: CASSLGAGGNQPQHF.

This clone was picked up a small number of times. The rearrangement links TRBV2 to TRBJ2-2; D is uncertain. CDR1 and CDR2 (germline): SNHLY, FYNNEI. The CDR3 is 12 residues long. Trimming removed 7 bases at V and 3 bases at J, with 6 bases between. CDR3 in DNA: TGTGCCAGCACCCCGGACACCGGGGAGCTGTTTTTT. Translation gives CASTPDTGELFF.

The chain couples TRBV5-1 to TRBJ1-2, with D possibly matching TRBD1 (6 bases). The CDR3 is 16 residues long. V was cut by 0 bases and J by 4 bases, with 16 bases left in between. Germline loops: CDR1 SGHRS, CDR2 YFSETQ. CDR3 sequence: CASSLAGDTYVYGYTF. The DNA of the CDR3 is TGCGCCAGCAGCTTGGCCGGGGACACCTACGTCTATGGCTACACCTTC.

This chain links TRBV11-2 with TRBJ2-7, with 8 bases matching TRBD1. With 3 bases clipped from V and 2 bases from J, the junction kept 3 bases outside the gene matches. The CDR3 runs to 14 residues. The germline V gene encodes CDR1 SGHAT and CDR2 FQNNGV. The CDR3 DNA reads as TGTGCCAGCAGCTTTACAGGGGGTGCCTACGAGCAGTACTTC. Translation gives CASSFTGGAYEQYF. The full variable domain, in which reference TRBV11-2 and TRBJ2-7 provide the parts outside the CDR3, is EAGVAQSPRYKIIEKRQSVAFWCNPISGHATLYWYQQILGQGPKLLIQFQNNGVVDDSQLPKDRFSAERLKGVDSTLKIQPAKLEDSAVYLCASSFTGGAYEQYFGPGTRLTVT.

This chain connects TRBV29-1 to TRBJ2-7, with unresolved D. Trimming pared 6 bases from V and 3 bases from J, leaving 36 bases between. Germline V gene sequence: CDR1 SQVTM, CDR2 ANQGSEA. The CDR3 runs 20 residues. The CDR3 sequence is CSVHTTVHTHDPRGSYEQYF. Here the CDR3 DNA reads TGCAGCGTGCACACGACCGTGCACACCCACGACCCCCGCGGCAGCTACGAGCAGTACTTC.

The rearrangement joins TRBV29-1 to TRBJ2-4; D gene uncertain. Germline V gene lookup returns CDR1 SQVTM and CDR2 ANQGSEA. The CDR3 loop spans 16 amino acids. Trimming took 5 bases from V and 0 from J, leaving 17 bases between them. The CDR3 protein is CSVRLGDRIAKNIQYF. CDR3 nucleotide sequence: TGCAGCGTTCGGTTGGGCGACCGAATAGCCAAAAACATTCAGTACTTC.

The chain joins TRBV7-8 to TRBJ1-2, with D maybe TRBD1 (5 bases). Germline V CDR1 and CDR2: SGHVS, FQNEAQ. The CDR3 sequence is 15 residues long. V was trimmed by 5 bases and J by 1 base, leaving 14 bases between them. Here the CDR3 reads CASSPAGVVNYGYTF. CDR3 nucleotide sequence: TGTGCCAGCAGCCCAGCGGGGGTAGTTAACTATGGCTACACCTTC.